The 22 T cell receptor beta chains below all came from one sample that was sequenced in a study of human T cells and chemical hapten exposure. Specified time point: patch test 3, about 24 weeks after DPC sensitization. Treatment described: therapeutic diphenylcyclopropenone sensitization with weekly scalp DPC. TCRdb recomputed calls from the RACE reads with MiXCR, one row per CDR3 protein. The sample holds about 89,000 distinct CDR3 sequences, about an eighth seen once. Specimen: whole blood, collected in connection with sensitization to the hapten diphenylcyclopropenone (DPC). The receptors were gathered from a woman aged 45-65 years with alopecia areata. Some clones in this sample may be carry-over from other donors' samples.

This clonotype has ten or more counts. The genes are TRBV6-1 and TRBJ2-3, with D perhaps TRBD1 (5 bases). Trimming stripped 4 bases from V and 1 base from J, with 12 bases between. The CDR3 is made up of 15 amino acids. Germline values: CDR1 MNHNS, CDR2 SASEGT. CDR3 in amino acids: CASSARQRGTDTQYF. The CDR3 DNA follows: TGTGCCAGCAGTGCAAGACAGAGAGGCACAGATACGCAGTATTTT.

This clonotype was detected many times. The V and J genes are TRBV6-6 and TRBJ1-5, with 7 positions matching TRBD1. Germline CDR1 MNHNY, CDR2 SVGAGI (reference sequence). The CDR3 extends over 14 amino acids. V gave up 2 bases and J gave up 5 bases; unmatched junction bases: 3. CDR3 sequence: CASSYEGAYQPQHF. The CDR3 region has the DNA TGTGCCAGCAGTTACGAGGGGGCCTATCAGCCCCAGCATTTT.

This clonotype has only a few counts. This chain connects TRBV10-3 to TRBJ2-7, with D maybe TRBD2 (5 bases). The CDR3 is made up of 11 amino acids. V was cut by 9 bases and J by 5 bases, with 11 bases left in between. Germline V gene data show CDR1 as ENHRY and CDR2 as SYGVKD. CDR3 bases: TGTGCCATTGCCGGGGTGGACGAGCAGTACTTC. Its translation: CAIAGVDEQYF.

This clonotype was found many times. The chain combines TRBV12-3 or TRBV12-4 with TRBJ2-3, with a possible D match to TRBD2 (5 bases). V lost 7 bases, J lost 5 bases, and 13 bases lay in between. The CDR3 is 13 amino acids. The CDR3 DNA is TGTGCCAGCAACGAACGAGGGAGAGATACGCAGTATTTT. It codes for CASNERGRDTQYF.

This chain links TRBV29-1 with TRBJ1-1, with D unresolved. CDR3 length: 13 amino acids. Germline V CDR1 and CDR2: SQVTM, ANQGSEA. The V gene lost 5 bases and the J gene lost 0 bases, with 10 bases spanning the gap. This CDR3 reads CSVLQNLNTEAFF. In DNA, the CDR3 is TGCAGCGTTCTTCAGAACCTGAACACTGAAGCTTTCTTT.

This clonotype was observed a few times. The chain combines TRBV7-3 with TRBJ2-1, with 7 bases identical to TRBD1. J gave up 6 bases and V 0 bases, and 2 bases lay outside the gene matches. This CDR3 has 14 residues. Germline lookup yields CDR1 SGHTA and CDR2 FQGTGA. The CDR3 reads CASSLTDRINEQFF. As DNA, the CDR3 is TGTGCCAGCAGCTTAACGGACAGGATCAATGAGCAGTTCTTC.

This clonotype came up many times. CDR3: CASSPLRLAGITDTQYF. As DNA, the CDR3 is TGTGCCAGCAGCCCTCTCAGACTAGCGGGTATCACAGATACGCAGTATTTT. The chain has TRBV7-9 and TRBJ2-3; 10 nucleotides match TRBD2. The germline V gene has CDR1 SEHNR and CDR2 FQNEAQ (reference sequence). This CDR3 spans 17 amino acids. With V trimmed by 5 bases and J by 2 bases, 10 bases remained unmatched.

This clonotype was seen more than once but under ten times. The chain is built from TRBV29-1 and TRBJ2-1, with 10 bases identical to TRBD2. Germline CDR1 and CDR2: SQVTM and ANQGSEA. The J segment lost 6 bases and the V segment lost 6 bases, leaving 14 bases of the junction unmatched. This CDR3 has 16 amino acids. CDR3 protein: CSVGQASGRGVNEQFF. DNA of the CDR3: TGCAGCGTGGGACAGGCTAGCGGGAGAGGGGTCAATGAGCAGTTCTTC.

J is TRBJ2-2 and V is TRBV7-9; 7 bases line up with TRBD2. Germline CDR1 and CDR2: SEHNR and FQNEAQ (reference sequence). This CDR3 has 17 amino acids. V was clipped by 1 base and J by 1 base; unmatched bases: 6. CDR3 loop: CASSLGGLMKNTGELFF. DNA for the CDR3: TGTGCCAGCAGCTTAGGGGGACTAATGAAGAACACCGGGGAGCTGTTTTTT.

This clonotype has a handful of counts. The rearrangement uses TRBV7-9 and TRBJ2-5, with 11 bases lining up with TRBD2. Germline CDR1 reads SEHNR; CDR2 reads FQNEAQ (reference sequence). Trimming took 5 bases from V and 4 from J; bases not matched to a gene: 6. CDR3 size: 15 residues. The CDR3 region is CASSPRGLAGETQYF. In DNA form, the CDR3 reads TGTGCCAGCAGCCCTAGAGGACTAGCGGGAGAGACCCAGTACTTC.

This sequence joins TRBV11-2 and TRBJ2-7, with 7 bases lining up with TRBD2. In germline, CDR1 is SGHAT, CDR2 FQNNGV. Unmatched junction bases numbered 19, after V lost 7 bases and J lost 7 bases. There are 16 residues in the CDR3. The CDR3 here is CASNQLKGLNPEEQYF. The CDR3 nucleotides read TGTGCCAGCAACCAACTTAAGGGACTAAACCCAGAAGAGCAGTACTTC.

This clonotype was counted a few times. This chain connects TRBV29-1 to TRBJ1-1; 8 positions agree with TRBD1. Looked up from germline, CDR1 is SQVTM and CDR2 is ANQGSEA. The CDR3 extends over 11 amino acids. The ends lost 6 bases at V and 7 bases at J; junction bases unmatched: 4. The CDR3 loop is CSVAGQGEAFF. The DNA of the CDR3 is TGCAGCGTAGCAGGACAGGGTGAAGCTTTCTTT.

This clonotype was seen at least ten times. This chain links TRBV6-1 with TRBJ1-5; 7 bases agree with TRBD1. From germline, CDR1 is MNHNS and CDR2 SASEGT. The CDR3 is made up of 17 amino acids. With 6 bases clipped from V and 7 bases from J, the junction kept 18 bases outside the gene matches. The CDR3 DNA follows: TGTGCCAGCAGGGAGTTCTGGGACAGTGGAGGCGGGCAGCCCCAGCATTTT. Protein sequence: CASREFWDSGGGQPQHF.

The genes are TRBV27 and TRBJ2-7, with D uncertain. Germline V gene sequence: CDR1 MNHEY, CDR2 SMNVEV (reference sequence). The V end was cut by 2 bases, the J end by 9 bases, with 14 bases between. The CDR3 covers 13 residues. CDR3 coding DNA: TGTGCCAGCAGTTTAAGGTTGAAGTCGTGGCAGTACTTC. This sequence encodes CASSLRLKSWQYF.

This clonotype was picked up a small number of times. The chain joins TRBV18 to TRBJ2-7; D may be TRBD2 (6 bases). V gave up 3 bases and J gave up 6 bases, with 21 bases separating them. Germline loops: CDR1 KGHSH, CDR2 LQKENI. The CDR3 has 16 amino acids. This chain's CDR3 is CASSPRDFPTVAEQYF. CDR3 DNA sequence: TGTGCCAGCTCACCCCGGGACTTCCCCACCGTCGCCGAGCAGTACTTC.

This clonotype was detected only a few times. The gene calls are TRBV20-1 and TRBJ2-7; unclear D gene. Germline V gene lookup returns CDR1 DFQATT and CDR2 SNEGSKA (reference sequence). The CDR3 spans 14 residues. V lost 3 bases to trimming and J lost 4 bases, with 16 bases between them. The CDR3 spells CSARSVSSIYEQYF. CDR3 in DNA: TGCAGTGCTAGGTCGGTTTCCTCGATATACGAGCAGTACTTC.

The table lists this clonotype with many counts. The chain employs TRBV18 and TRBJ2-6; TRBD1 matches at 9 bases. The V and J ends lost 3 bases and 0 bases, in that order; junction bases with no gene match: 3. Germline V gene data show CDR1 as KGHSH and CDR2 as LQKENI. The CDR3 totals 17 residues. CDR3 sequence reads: CASSPGQGNSGANVLTF. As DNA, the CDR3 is TGTGCCAGCTCACCGGGACAGGGTAACTCTGGGGCCAACGTCCTGACTTTC.

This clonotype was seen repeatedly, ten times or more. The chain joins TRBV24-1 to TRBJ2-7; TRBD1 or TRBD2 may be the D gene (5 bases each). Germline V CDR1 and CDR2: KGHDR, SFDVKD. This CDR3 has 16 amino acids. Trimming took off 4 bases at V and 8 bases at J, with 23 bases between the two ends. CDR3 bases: TGTGCCACCAGTGACCCGGCTGAGGGGAGCCCTTTTAAGCAGTACTTC. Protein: CATSDPAEGSPFKQYF.

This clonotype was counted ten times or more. For the CDR3, the DNA is TGTGCCAGCAGCTTAGGACTAATAGCGGGAGTATCAGATACGCAGTATTTT. Translation: CASSLGLIAGVSDTQYF. This chain links TRBV7-8 with TRBJ2-3, with 9 bases lining up with TRBD2. J gave up 4 bases and V 1 base, and 9 bases lay outside the gene matches. This CDR3 comprises 17 residues. Germline CDR1 reads SGHVS; CDR2 reads FQNEAQ.

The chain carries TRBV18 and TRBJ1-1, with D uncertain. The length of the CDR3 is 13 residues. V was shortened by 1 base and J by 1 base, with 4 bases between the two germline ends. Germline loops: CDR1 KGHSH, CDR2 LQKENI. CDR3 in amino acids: CASSPRENTEAFF. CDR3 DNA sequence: TGTGCCAGCTCACCACGAGAGAACACTGAAGCTTTCTTT. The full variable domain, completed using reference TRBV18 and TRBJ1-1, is NAGVMQNPRHLVRRRGQEARLRCSPMKGHSHVYWYRQLPEEGLKFMVYLQKENIIDESGMPKERFSAEFPKEGPSILRIQQVVRGDSAAYFCASSPRENTEAFFGQGTRLTVV.

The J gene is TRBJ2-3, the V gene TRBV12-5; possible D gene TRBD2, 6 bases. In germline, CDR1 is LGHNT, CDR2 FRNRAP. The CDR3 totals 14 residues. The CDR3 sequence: CPQSRDWSTDTQYF. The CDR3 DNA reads TGTCCTCAATCCCGGGACTGGAGCACAGATACGCAGTATTTT.

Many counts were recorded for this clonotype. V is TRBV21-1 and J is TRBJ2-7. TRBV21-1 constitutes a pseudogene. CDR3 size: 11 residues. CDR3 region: CASSSSSEQYF. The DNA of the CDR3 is TGTGCCAGCAGTTCCTCGTCCGAGCAGTACTTC.